Presented here are 5 T cell receptor beta chains from one specimen sequenced in a study of pediatric ulcerative colitis. Libraries were prepared by immunoSEQ multiplex PCR; TCRdb keeps only in-frame clonotypes and omits some of them. There are 13,000 to 15,000 clones in the sample; about 87% occur only once, and 0.95% to 1% lies in the top ten. The sequenced material came from blood. The receptors originated from a boy between 10 and 17 years old with moderate ulcerative colitis.

The chain's CDR3 is CASSPSTSGSSYEQYF. As DNA, the CDR3 is TGTGCCAGCAGTCCCTCGACTAGCGGGAGCTCCTACGAGCAGTACTTC. The chain combines TRBV27 with TRBJ2-7, with 12 bases matching TRBD2. This CDR3 is built from 16 residues. The germline CDR1 and CDR2 sequences are MNHEY and SMNVEV (reference sequence). V lost 5 bases to trimming and J lost 0 bases; unmatched junction nucleotides: 5.

This sequence joins TRBV28 and TRBJ1-4; D call uncertain. V was cut by 6 bases and J by 8 bases, with 13 bases left in between. Germline-derived CDR1 and CDR2 are MDHEN and SYDVKM. The CDR3 contains 13 residues. CDR3 in DNA: TGTGCCAGCAGGGAACACGTGGGGGAAAAACTGTTTTTT. This encodes CASREHVGEKLFF.

This sequence joins TRBV9 and TRBJ2-3; no firm D call. CDR1 is SGDLS, CDR2 YYNGEE, per germline. V dropped 0 bases and J dropped 0 bases, with 11 bases sitting between them. The CDR3 loop spans 16 amino acids. In nucleotides, the CDR3 is TGTGCCAGCAGCGTAGCTTTCCTTGAAAGCACAGATACGCAGTATTTT. Amino acids: CASSVAFLESTDTQYF.

The CDR3 DNA reads TGTGCCAGCAGTCGGCCGGGACAGGGGGCCTACGAGCAGTACTTC. It yields the protein CASSRPGQGAYEQYF. The chain employs TRBV28 and TRBJ2-7; 11 nucleotides align to TRBD1. The CDR3 has 15 residues. Germline CDR1 MDHEN, CDR2 SYDVKM. V shed 5 bases and J 2 bases; nucleotides not matched to a gene: 5. The complete variable domain, with remaining parts taken from reference TRBV28 and TRBJ2-7, reads DVKVTQSSRYLVKRTGEKVFLECVQDMDHENMFWYRQDPGLGLRLIYFSYDVKMKEKGDIPEGYSVSREKKERFSLILESASTNQTSMYLCASSRPGQGAYEQYFGPGTRLTVT.

The V and J genes are TRBV6-1 and TRBJ2-7, with D maybe TRBD1 (5 bases). The length of the CDR3 is 13 residues. Trimming took 2 bases from V and 5 from J, leaving 10 bases between them. Looked up from germline, CDR1 is MNHNS and CDR2 is SASEGT. CDR3 bases: TGTGCCAGCAGTGAAAGGGGTTATAACGAGCAGTACTTC. It encodes CASSERGYNEQYF.